This TCR beta chain was sequenced during a study of CD8+ T cells in alopecia areata. V gave up 1 base and J gave up 5 bases, with 15 bases separating them. From germline, CDR1 is GTSNPN and CDR2 SVGIG (reference sequence). The CDR3 consists of 15 residues. Regarding this clone: Other DNA sequences in the sample encode the same CDR3.

RNA extraction was followed by reverse transcription into cDNA, which acted as the sequencing template. Measured with immunoSEQ multiplex PCR; TCRdb has only the in-frame clones, and not every one. Among some 130,000 clones, approximately 58% were seen once, and the ten largest hold 4.5% to 5.5%. This clonotype was sampled from a human donor with alopecia areata. Sequenced here: CD4+ T cells sorted from blood, sampled at week 0. The gene calls are TRBV30 and TRBJ2-1; the D is unclear. CDR3 nucleotides: TGTGCCTGGAGTGCCTACATTTCCCTCAACAATGAGCAGTTCTTC. It specifies CAWSAYISLNNEQFF.